Listed below are T cell receptor beta chains from one sample, sequenced in a study of blood T cell repertoires in COVID-19. TCRdb's copy holds only in-frame clones and misses some; the assay was immunoSEQ multiplex PCR. The repertoire holds roughly 170,000 clones, with 79% as singletons. Sequencing was performed on peripheral blood. Every receptor here comes from an older woman with COVID-19, enrolled during active disease. The CDR3 runs from the conserved cysteine through the conserved F or W. A D gene is named only where the DNA matches it firmly. Only part of the rows carry a size: once, few, many, or a class if the clone is expanded.

TRBV6-5	TRBJ1-1	NA	NA	CASTYTVNTEAFF	TGTGCCAGCACTTATACGGTGAACACTGAAGCTTTCTTT
TRBV5-1	TRBJ2-1	NA	once	CASSEPLGEQFF	TGCGCCAGCTCGGAGCCCCTCGGTGAGCAGTTCTTC
TRBV5-1	TRBJ1-1	NA	NA	CASSLVQGNTEAFF	TGCGCCAGCAGCTTGGTCCAGGGGAACACTGAAGCTTTCTTT
TRBV24-1	TRBJ1-1	TRBD1	NA	CATRGTGSVESTEAFF	TGTGCCACCAGGGGGACAGGGTCTGTGGAGTCCACTGAAGCTTTCTTT
TRBV7-9	TRBJ2-5	NA	NA	CASSPHRARGTQYF	TGTGCCAGCAGCCCACACAGGGCCCGAGGGACCCAGTACTTC
TRBV7-9	TRBJ2-1	NA	NA	CASSSQAYNEQFF	TGTGCCAGCAGCTCTCAGGCCTACAATGAGCAGTTCTTC
TRBV7-3	TRBJ2-6	NA	NA	CASSLYGQSGANVLTF	TGTGCCAGCAGCCTATATGGACAGTCTGGGGCCAACGTCCTGACTTTC
TRBV6-5	TRBJ1-1	NA	NA	CASLDSNTEAFF	TGTGCCAGCCTCGACAGTAACACTGAAGCTTTCTTT
TRBV19	TRBJ1-5	NA	few	CASTSVNQPQHF	TGTGCCAGTACCTCGGTCAATCAGCCCCAGCATTTT
TRBV5-1	TRBJ2-1	NA	NA	CASSLVRAGANEQFF	TGCGCCAGCAGCTTGGTTAGGGCGGGGGCCAATGAGCAGTTCTTC
TRBV5-6	TRBJ2-3	TRBD1	many	CASSLLQGVGASTDTQYF	TGTGCCAGCAGCCTCCTACAGGGGGTCGGTGCTAGCACAGATACGCAGTATTTT
TRBV27	TRBJ1-4	NA	NA	CASRTSRGSATNEKLFF	TGTGCCAGCAGAACGAGCAGGGGTTCTGCAACTAATGAAAAACTGTTTTTT
TRBV19	TRBJ1-2	NA	NA	CASTIKQGVGYTF	TGTGCCAGTACCATTAAACAGGGAGTTGGCTACACCTTC
TRBV27	TRBJ2-3	TRBD2	NA	CASSWTSGGFTDTQYF	TGTGCCAGCAGCTGGACTAGCGGAGGATTCACAGATACGCAGTATTTT
TRBV9	TRBJ2-2	NA	NA	CASSVAGPPNTGELFF	TGTGCCAGCAGCGTAGCAGGGCCGCCGAACACCGGGGAGCTGTTTTTT
TRBV7-6	TRBJ2-7	NA	NA	CASSLAGAPTHEQYF	TGTGCCAGCAGCTTAGCAGGGGCCCCCACCCACGAGCAGTACTTC
TRBV10-3	TRBJ2-7	TRBD1	NA	CAIRLGTGTYEQYF	TGTGCCATCAGGCTAGGGACAGGCACCTACGAGCAGTACTTC
TRBV9	TRBJ1-1	NA	NA	CASSVGGGYGAFF	TGTGCCAGCAGCGTAGGGGGGGGCTACGGAGCTTTCTTT
TRBV19	TRBJ2-4	NA	NA	CASTIQGLGNIQYF	TGTGCCAGTACCATACAGGGATTAGGAAACATTCAGTACTTC
TRBV5-1	TRBJ2-3	NA	NA	CASSLRGLIADTQYF	TGCGCCAGCAGCTTGAGGGGCCTGATCGCCGATACGCAGTATTTT
TRBV27	TRBJ1-2	NA	NA	CASSYEGNYGYTF	TGTGCCAGCAGTTATGAGGGAAACTATGGCTACACCTTC
TRBV11-1	TRBJ2-1	TRBD2	NA	CASSLVGGSTYNEQFF	TGTGCCAGCAGCTTAGTGGGCGGGAGTACCTACAATGAGCAGTTCTTC
TRBV19	TRBJ2-2	TRBD1	NA	CASRTGTNTGELFF	TGTGCCAGCCGGACAGGGACAAACACCGGGGAGCTGTTTTTT
TRBV6-2/TRBV6-3	TRBJ2-7	TRBD1	NA	CASSYGAGGEQYF	TGTGCCAGCAGTTATGGGGCAGGGGGCGAGCAGTACTTC
TRBV11-3	TRBJ1-4	NA	NA	CASSLGRGRDNEKLFF	TGTGCCAGCAGCTTAGGGCGGGGTCGGGATAATGAAAAACTGTTTTTT
TRBV11-3	TRBJ1-3	NA	once	CASSLGDSGNTIYF	TGTGCCAGCAGCTTAGGAGATTCTGGAAACACCATATATTTT
TRBV6-1	TRBJ1-6	NA	NA	CASSEVGVMSPLHF	TGTGCCAGCAGTGAGGTAGGGGTTATGTCACCCCTCCACTTT
TRBV10-3	TRBJ2-1	NA	NA	CAISESGRATSYNEQFF	TGTGCCATCAGTGAGTCGGGCAGGGCAACCTCCTACAATGAGCAGTTCTTC
TRBV7-2	TRBJ2-5	NA	NA	CASSRGLGETQYF	TGTGCCAGCAGCCGGGGACTGGGGGAGACCCAGTACTTC
TRBV3-1/TRBV3-2	TRBJ2-1	TRBD2	NA	CASSTSGRPYNEQFF	TGTGCCAGCAGCACTAGCGGGAGACCCTACAATGAGCAGTTCTTC
TRBV24-1	TRBJ2-1	TRBD2	NA	CATSDHLGLAGLQQFF	TGTGCCACCAGTGATCACTTGGGACTAGCGGGGCTTCAGCAGTTCTTC
TRBV18	TRBJ2-5	NA	NA	CASSPNYGGEETQYF	TGTGCCAGCTCACCTAACTACGGCGGGGAAGAGACCCAGTACTTC
TRBV7-6	TRBJ1-1	TRBD1	few	CASSVGGGTEAFF	TGTGCCAGCAGCGTAGGGGGCGGAACTGAAGCTTTCTTT
TRBV3-1/TRBV3-2	TRBJ2-7	TRBD2	NA	CASSQVGRSEEQYF	TGTGCCAGCAGCCAAGTCGGGAGGTCGGAGGAGCAGTACTTC
TRBV13	TRBJ1-1	NA	few	CASSLKGLKKAFF	TGTGCCAGCAGCTTAAAAGGACTAAAAAAAGCTTTCTTT
TRBV5-6	TRBJ2-3	NA	NA	CASSSDLYGLSTDTQYF	TGTGCCAGCAGCTCGGACCTATATGGACTTAGCACAGATACGCAGTATTTT
TRBV4-2	TRBJ2-6	TRBD2	NA	CASSLLAGDSGANVLTF	TGTGCCAGCAGTCTTCTAGCGGGAGACTCTGGGGCCAACGTCCTGACTTTC
TRBV4-1	TRBJ1-1	NA	many	CASSQVGGDRGAFF	TGCGCCAGCAGCCAAGTAGGAGGGGATCGGGGGGCTTTCTTT
TRBV7-3	TRBJ2-5	NA	NA	CASSPSGGQETQYF	TGTGCCAGCAGCCCGTCCGGGGGTCAAGAGACCCAGTACTTC
TRBV28	TRBJ1-2	TRBD1	NA	CASSFPGGALYGYTF	TGTGCCAGCAGTTTTCCAGGGGGCGCATTGTATGGCTACACCTTC
TRBV6-1	TRBJ1-1	NA	NA	CASSDVGVGRRDTEAFF	TGTGCCAGCAGTGACGTTGGTGTAGGGAGGAGGGACACTGAAGCTTTCTTT
TRBV5-4	TRBJ1-5	TRBD1	NA	CASSDRGVRNQPQHF	TGTGCCAGCAGCGACAGGGGGGTTAGAAATCAGCCCCAGCATTTT
TRBV29-1	TRBJ2-1	TRBD2	NA	CSVDSRPSGGAHNEQFF	TGCAGCGTTGACAGCCGGCCTAGCGGGGGGGCTCACAATGAGCAGTTCTTC
TRBV27	TRBJ2-3	NA	NA	CAIALTRADTQYF	TGTGCCATTGCCCTGACGAGGGCGGATACGCAGTATTTT
TRBV19	TRBJ2-7	NA	NA	CASSIDRNYEQYF	TGTGCCAGTAGTATTGACAGAAACTACGAGCAGTACTTC
TRBV19	TRBJ2-1	NA	NA	CASSISAIQNYNEQFF	TGTGCCAGTAGTATTTCCGCTATCCAAAACTACAATGAGCAGTTCTTC
TRBV7-2	TRBJ2-2	NA	NA	CASTPTAGGTGELFF	TGTGCCAGCACCCCCACAGCCGGGGGAACCGGGGAGCTGTTTTTT
TRBV19	TRBJ1-6	NA	few	CASDRTAVGNSPLHF	TGTGCCAGTGATAGGACAGCGGTGGGTAATTCACCCCTCCACTTT
TRBV28	TRBJ1-4	NA	NA	CASTEATNEKLFF	TGTGCCAGCACGGAGGCAACTAATGAAAAACTGTTTTTT
TRBV11-3	TRBJ2-3	NA	NA	CASSPSSDTQYF	TGTGCCAGCAGCCCATCATCAGATACGCAGTATTTT
TRBV7-2	TRBJ2-1	NA	NA	CASSLGVVGEQFF	TGTGCCAGCAGCTTAGGGGTAGTCGGGGAGCAGTTCTTC
TRBV5-8	TRBJ1-5	TRBD1	NA	CASSKDRGGNQPQHF	TGTGCCAGCAGCAAGGACAGGGGAGGCAATCAGCCCCAGCATTTT
TRBV16	TRBJ1-5	NA	few	CASSQVGSNQPQHF	TGTGCCAGCAGCCAAGTCGGGTCGAATCAGCCCCAGCATTTT
TRBV5-1	TRBJ2-1	NA	NA	CASSFTGKTNNEQFF	TGCGCCAGCAGCTTTACGGGAAAGACTAACAATGAGCAGTTCTTC
TRBV4-1	TRBJ2-1	NA	NA	CASSQGPLMNEQFF	TGCGCCAGCAGCCAAGGGCCCTTGATGAATGAGCAGTTCTTC